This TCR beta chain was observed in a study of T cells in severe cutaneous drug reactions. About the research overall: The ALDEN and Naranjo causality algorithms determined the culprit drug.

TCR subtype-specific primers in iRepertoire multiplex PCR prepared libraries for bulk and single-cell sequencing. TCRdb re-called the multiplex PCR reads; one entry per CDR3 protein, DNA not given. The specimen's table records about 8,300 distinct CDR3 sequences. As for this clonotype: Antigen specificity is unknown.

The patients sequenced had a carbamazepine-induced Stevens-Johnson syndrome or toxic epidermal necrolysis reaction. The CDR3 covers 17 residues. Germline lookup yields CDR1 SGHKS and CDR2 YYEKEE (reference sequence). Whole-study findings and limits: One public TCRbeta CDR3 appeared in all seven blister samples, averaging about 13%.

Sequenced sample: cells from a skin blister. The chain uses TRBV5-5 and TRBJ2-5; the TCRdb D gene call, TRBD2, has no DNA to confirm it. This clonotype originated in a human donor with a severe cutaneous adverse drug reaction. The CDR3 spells CASSFGEGALYQETQYF.